A single T cell receptor beta chain is shown here with its context. One end of the junction is discordant with germline, which a read error may explain. The data are from a study of tumor-infiltrating lymphocytes in primary liver carcinoma. Germline V lookup: CDR1 WSHSY, CDR2 SAAADI. The CDR3 is made up of 15 amino acids. Starting from about 0.5 ug of total RNA, TCR beta cDNA was produced with a primer in the constant region. Three nested multiplex PCR rounds, a slightly modified ARM-PCR, produced the libraries for TCR beta. Primers for the first two PCR rounds were TRBV1-TRBV30 forward primers and a C-beta reverse primer (roughly 10 cycles per round). MiXCR was run by TCRdb on the multiplex PCR reads, yielding one entry per CDR3 protein. The data contain 100,000 or so distinct CDR3 sequences, roughly 80% of them singletons. Total RNA and DNA came together from roughly 20-30 mg of bulk tissue without cell sorting. Over 80% of the cells in every tumor sample were viable tumor cells.

J is TRBJ2-3 and V is TRBV10-2; D may be TRBD2 (5 bases). This clonotype was obtained from a man between 40 and 49 years old with primary liver carcinoma and hepatitis B virus infection. What was sequenced was liver tumor tissue from sampling region 3. Subset meaning: tumor region T3, left-lateral pole. CDR3 nucleotides: TGCGCCGGCAGTGAGTCAAAAGGGAGAGTGGATACGCAGTATTTT. Protein product: CAGSESKGRVDTQYF.